This T cell receptor beta chain emerged from a study of T cells in Graves' hyperthyroidism and ophthalmopathy. Amplified TCR beta CDR3 regions derived from RNA transcripts. When the TCR CDR3 underwent first-round RT-PCR, the HTBI primer set was used. TCRdb reprocessed the multiplex PCR reads with MiXCR, giving one entry per CDR3 protein. The table has roughly 300,000 distinct CDR3 sequences, around 14% seen once; the top ten hold 20% to 25%. The V gene end was trimmed by 5 bases and the J gene end by 2 bases; junction bases not matched to a gene: 5. The CDR3 sequence is 13 residues long. Germline V gene data show CDR1 as GTSNPN and CDR2 as SVGIG (reference sequence). Patients between 18 and 65 years old had hyperthyroidism, newly diagnosed and lasting under 2 months. Concerning this clonotype itself: Its antigen remains unidentified.

General observations from the study: Onset of ophthalmopathy came a median around 6.5 months after the model predicted it.

The chain links TRBV30 to TRBJ2-5; 7 bases are a match to TRBD1. This TCR was sampled from a woman in her twenties or thirties with Graves' hyperthyroidism. The sequenced sample consisted of blood. The CDR3 loop is CAWARDRQETQYF. CDR3 sequence (DNA): TGTGCCTGGGCACGGGACAGACAAGAGACCCAGTACTTC.